This T cell receptor (beta chain) was profiled in a study of neurological immune-mediated disorders. Notes on the study in general: The most TCR clonal expansion was seen in HTLV-1-associated myelopathy, whereas the least was seen in multiple sclerosis, below the level in healthy controls. Grouping of repertoires by phylogeny put those of 18 of 34 multiple sclerosis patients into a single related-CDR3 cluster, a possible signature.

This clonotype has ten or more counts. The antigen is undetermined. A 10-nucleotide random UMI tagged transcripts in template-switch 5'RACE cDNA synthesis. MiXCR, applied by TCRdb to the 5' RACE reads, yields one record per CDR3 protein. The sample lists tens of thousands of distinct CDR3 sequences, roughly 3.5% seen once, with around 2.7% in the top ten. PBMCs numbering 2 million and stored at -80 C yielded the unsorted libraries. The CDR3 totals 13 residues. Germline-derived CDR1 and CDR2 are SEHNR and FQNEAQ (reference sequence). The germline V and J ends were trimmed by 2 bases and 5 bases, with 7 bases remaining between them.

The sequence was obtained from a woman aged 45-59 years with multiple sclerosis. This chain links TRBV7-9 with TRBJ2-1, with a weak D call TRBD2 (6 bases). The sample consisted of PBMCs. This CDR3 is CASSLTSNNEQFF. CDR3 nucleotide sequence: TGTGCCAGCAGCTTAACTAGCAACAATGAGCAGTTCTTC. Combining the CDR3 with reference TRBV7-9 and TRBJ2-1 gives the whole variable domain DTGVSQNPRHKITKRGQNVTFRCDPISEHNRLYWYRQTLGQGPEFLTYFQNEAQLEKSRLLSDRFSAERPKGSFSTLEIQRTEQGDSAMYLCASSLTSNNEQFFGPGTRLTVL.